Presented here are 3 T cell receptor beta chains from one specimen sequenced in a study of PD-1 blockade in classical Hodgkin lymphoma. Repertoires were generated with immunoSEQ multiplex PCR, while TCRdb's copy carries only in-frame clones and drops some. The top ten hold about 7% of the sample, which has more than 25,000 clones, 70% to 90% seen once. Every patient experienced relapse after autologous stem cell transplantation, and brentuximab vedotin exposure varied. From thawed PBMCs, CD8+ T cells were isolated by magnetic negative selection. The sample was CD8+ T cells from blood, taken at baseline. Receptor source: a human donor with classical Hodgkin lymphoma.

V gene TRBV7-6 combines with J gene TRBJ2-1; TRBD2 aligns across 9 bases. V was clipped by 0 bases and J by 9 bases; unmatched bases: 9. This CDR3 contains 16 residues. Germline CDR1 and CDR2: SGHVS and FNYEAQ. CDR3 sequence reads: CASSLAGLAGKGEQFF. The CDR3 DNA is TGTGCCAGCAGCTTAGCCGGGCTAGCGGGAAAGGGTGAGCAGTTCTTC.

The J gene is TRBJ1-3, the V gene TRBV29-1; no clear D. Germline V gene sequence: CDR1 SQVTM, CDR2 ANQGSEA. This CDR3 has 13 amino acids. Deletions cut 4 bases from V and 2 bases from J, with 9 bases between. The CDR3, as DNA: TGCAGCGTTGCCGGGGAGCCTGGAAACACCATATATTTT. It codes for CSVAGEPGNTIYF.

The CDR3 reads CASSLGRESQYF. In nucleotides, the CDR3 is TGTGCCAGCAGCTTGGGTCGGGAGAGTCAGTATTTT. The chain combines TRBV5-4 with TRBJ2-3; possible D gene TRBD2, 6 bases. V dropped 0 bases and J dropped 12 bases, with 11 bases sitting between them. Per germline, CDR1 SGHNT and CDR2 YYREEE (reference sequence). CDR3 length: 12 residues.